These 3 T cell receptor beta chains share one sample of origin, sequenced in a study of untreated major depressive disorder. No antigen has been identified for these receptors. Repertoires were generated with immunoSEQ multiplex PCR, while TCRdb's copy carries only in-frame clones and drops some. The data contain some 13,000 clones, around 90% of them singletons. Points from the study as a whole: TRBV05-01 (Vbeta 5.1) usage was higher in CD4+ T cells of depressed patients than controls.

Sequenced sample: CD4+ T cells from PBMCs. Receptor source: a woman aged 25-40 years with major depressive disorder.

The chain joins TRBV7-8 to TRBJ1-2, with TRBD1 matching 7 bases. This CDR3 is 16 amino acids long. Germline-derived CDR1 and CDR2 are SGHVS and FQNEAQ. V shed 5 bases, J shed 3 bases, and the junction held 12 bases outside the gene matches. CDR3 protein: CASSQGVRGADYGYTF. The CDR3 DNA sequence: TGTGCCAGCAGCCAGGGGGTCCGGGGGGCTGACTATGGCTACACCTTC.

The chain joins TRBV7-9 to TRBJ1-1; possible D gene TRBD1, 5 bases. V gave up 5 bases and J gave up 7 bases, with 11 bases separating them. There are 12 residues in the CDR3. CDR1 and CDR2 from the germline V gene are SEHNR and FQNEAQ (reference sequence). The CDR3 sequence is CASSPGAREAFF. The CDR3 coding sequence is TGTGCCAGCAGCCCCGGGGCCCGTGAAGCTTTCTTT. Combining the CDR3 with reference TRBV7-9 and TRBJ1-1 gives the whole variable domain DTGVSQNPRHKITKRGQNVTFRCDPISEHNRLYWYRQTLGQGPEFLTYFQNEAQLEKSRLLSDRFSAERPKGSFSTLEIQRTEQGDSAMYLCASSPGAREAFFGQGTRLTVV.

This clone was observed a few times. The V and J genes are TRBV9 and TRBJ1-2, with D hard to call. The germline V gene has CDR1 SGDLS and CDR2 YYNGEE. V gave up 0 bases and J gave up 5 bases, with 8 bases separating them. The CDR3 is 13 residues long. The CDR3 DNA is TGTGCCAGCAGCGTAGGCGTGGGGTATGGCTACACCTTC. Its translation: CASSVGVGYGYTF.